Below, 21 T cell receptor beta chains from the same sample are listed, as sequenced in a study of CD8 T cells in Susac syndrome. RNA, at about 0.5 to 1 ug, was reverse transcribed with random hexamers. TCRdb independently ran MiXCR on the immunoSEQ multiplex PCR reads; one entry per CDR3 protein. The table has 250,000 to 350,000 distinct CDR3 sequences, around 83% seen once. Sequenced: CD8+ T cells from PBMCs. The receptors originated from a human donor with multiple sclerosis.

V is TRBV10-3 and J is TRBJ2-1; TRBD2 aligns across 8 bases. CDR3 size: 15 residues. Losses at the gene ends were 2 bases for V and 8 bases for J; bases not matched to a gene: 8. The germline CDR1 and CDR2 sequences are ENHRY and SYGVKD. CDR3 in DNA: TGTGCCATCAGTGAGAATCCGGGACTAGTGCATGAGCAGTTCTTC. Its translation: CAISENPGLVHEQFF.

The genes are TRBV29-1 and TRBJ2-1; 10 bases are a match to TRBD2. The CDR3 totals 14 residues. Per germline, CDR1 SQVTM and CDR2 ANQGSEA. Unmatched junction bases numbered 8, after V lost 4 bases and J lost 8 bases. DNA for the CDR3: TGCAGCGTTGTTCAGCGGGAGGGCCGGCATGAGCAGTTCTTC. Residues: CSVVQREGRHEQFF.

The V call is TRBV7-9, the J call TRBJ1-6, with unresolved D. This CDR3 comprises 13 residues. Germline CDR1 SEHNR, CDR2 FQNEAQ (reference sequence). V shed 1 base and J shed 7 bases, with 5 bases lying between them. DNA for the CDR3: TGTGCCAGCAGCTTAGTATCGAATTCACCCCTCCACTTT. It is translated as CASSLVSNSPLHF.

This chain connects TRBV4-1 to TRBJ2-7; no reliable D call. V lost 0 bases and J lost 3, with 9 bases in between. From germline, CDR1 is MGHRA and CDR2 YSYEKL. CDR3 length equals 14 residues. CDR3 sequence (DNA): TGCGCCAGCAGCCAAGAGGTACGGGTCTACGAGCAGTACTTC. Amino acid sequence: CASSQEVRVYEQYF.

The chain recombines TRBV10-1 with TRBJ2-7; D might be TRBD2 (5 bases). The CDR3 totals 13 residues. Germline V gene sequence: CDR1 WNHNN, CDR2 SYGVQD (reference sequence). V lost 11 bases and J 0 bases, leaving 14 bases between the germline ends. Here the CDR3 reads CAGIRRDSYEQYF. The CDR3 DNA reads as TGCGCCGGAATCCGCCGGGACTCCTACGAGCAGTACTTC.

This chain joins TRBV7-9 and TRBJ2-7, with TRBD2 identical over 10 bases. V dropped 4 bases and J dropped 6; count of bases not matched to a gene: 6. The germline CDR1 and CDR2 sequences are SEHNR and FQNEAQ (reference sequence). The CDR3 has 14 residues. The CDR3 reads CASSSAGGVREQYF. CDR3 bases: TGTGCCAGCAGCTCAGCGGGAGGGGTTCGCGAGCAGTACTTC.

The rearrangement links TRBV12-3 or TRBV12-4 to TRBJ2-4; D call uncertain. The CDR3 extends over 16 amino acids. The V end was cut by 5 bases, the J end by 8 bases, with 22 bases between. CDR3 loop: CASSQAIPGVWDIQYF. DNA of the CDR3: TGTGCCAGCAGTCAAGCTATTCCGGGTGTATGGGACATTCAGTACTTC.

J is TRBJ2-1 and V is TRBV20-1; no definite D call. Germline loops: CDR1 DFQATT, CDR2 SNEGSKA (reference sequence). V was clipped by 0 bases and J by 2 bases, with 11 bases between them. This CDR3 spans 15 amino acids. CDR3 protein: CSARDTLRPYNEQFF. The CDR3 DNA sequence: TGCAGTGCTAGAGATACTTTGCGGCCCTACAATGAGCAGTTCTTC.

J is TRBJ1-2 and V is TRBV29-1; D is unclear. Trimming left V 3 bases short and J 8 bases short, with 10 bases between. The germline V gene encodes CDR1 SQVTM and CDR2 ANQGSEA. This CDR3 spans 11 amino acids. CDR3 coding DNA: TGCAGCGTTGAGTTGAGGGAAGGCTACACCTTC. Translated, it gives CSVELREGYTF.

J is TRBJ1-5 and V is TRBV5-6; no clear D gene. Trimming removed 0 bases at V and 7 bases at J, with 8 bases between. Germline V gives CDR1 SGHDT, CDR2 YYEEEE. There are 13 residues in the CDR3. CDR3 sequence reads: CASSLGRAQPQHF. The CDR3 nucleotides are TGTGCCAGCAGCTTGGGGCGGGCCCAGCCCCAGCATTTT.

CDR3 nucleotides: TGCAGTGCTAGAGATATAACAGGGGACCACAATGAGCAGTTCTTC. It encodes CSARDITGDHNEQFF. The chain combines TRBV20-1 with TRBJ2-1; 7 bases are shared with TRBD1. CDR1 and CDR2 (germline): DFQATT, SNEGSKA (reference sequence). The ends lost 0 bases at V and 5 bases at J; junction bases unmatched: 7. The CDR3 runs to 15 residues.

The chain couples TRBV29-1 to TRBJ2-1; 7 bases match TRBD2. V shed 4 bases and J 7 bases; nucleotides not matched to a gene: 10. Germline V gives CDR1 SQVTM, CDR2 ANQGSEA. The CDR3 has 14 amino acids. The DNA of the CDR3 is TGCAGCGTTGGATTGGCGGGAGAGGGTAATGAGCAGTTCTTC. It specifies CSVGLAGEGNEQFF.

The chain recombines TRBV7-9 with TRBJ2-4; D might be TRBD1 (6 bases). V lost 5 bases to trimming and J lost 7 bases, with 18 bases between them. This CDR3 has 15 amino acids. Germline assignment: CDR1 SEHNR and CDR2 FQNEAQ (reference sequence). CDR3 residues: CASSTGIEALNIQYF. The DNA for the CDR3 is TGTGCCAGCAGCACAGGGATCGAGGCGTTGAACATTCAGTACTTC.

The chain recombines TRBV2 with TRBJ2-7; 8 bases line up with TRBD2. The junction had 7 bases not matched to a gene; V was cut back by 9 bases and J by 0 bases. The length of the CDR3 is 14 residues. Germline V CDR1 and CDR2: SNHLY, FYNNEI. The CDR3 is CASDSGASSYEQYF. In nucleotides, the CDR3 is TGTGCCAGTGATAGCGGGGCAAGCTCCTACGAGCAGTACTTC.

The chain recombines TRBV2 with TRBJ1-5, with D tentatively TRBD1 (5 bases). This CDR3 is 15 amino acids long. V was pared by 6 bases and J by 6 bases, with 18 bases between. Per germline, CDR1 SNHLY and CDR2 FYNNEI. CDR3 sequence: CASRPQGPKAQPQHF. DNA for the CDR3: TGTGCCAGCAGGCCCCAGGGACCGAAAGCTCAGCCCCAGCATTTT.

This chain joins TRBV5-1 and TRBJ2-1; D may be TRBD2 (5 bases). The length of the CDR3 is 16 residues. The V gene lost 3 bases and the J gene lost 8 bases, with 21 bases spanning the gap. Germline assignment: CDR1 SGHRS and CDR2 YFSETQ. The CDR3, as DNA: TGCGCCAGCAGCTCCCCCGGAGGCCTGGTCATCGATGAGCAGTTCTTC. Translation: CASSSPGGLVIDEQFF.

The chain's CDR3 is CAISESKLPSGTATPFF. CDR3 bases: TGTGCCATCAGTGAGTCGAAACTTCCAAGCGGGACCGCGACCCCGTTCTTC. This chain links TRBV10-3 with TRBJ2-1, with 7 bases matching TRBD2. Germline V gene lookup returns CDR1 ENHRY and CDR2 SYGVKD. The length of the CDR3 is 17 residues. Trimming took 0 bases from V and 15 from J; bases not matched to a gene: 20.

The rearrangement uses TRBV7-6 and TRBJ1-5, with TRBD1 identical over 10 bases. With V trimmed by 3 bases and J by 0 bases, 8 bases remained unmatched. Germline lookup yields CDR1 SGHVS and CDR2 FNYEAQ. The CDR3 consists of 18 residues. CDR3 sequence (DNA): TGTGCCAGCAGCTTTGCGACAGGGGGCGATTATAGCAATCAGCCCCAGCATTTT. The encoded protein is CASSFATGGDYSNQPQHF. Based on the CDR3 plus reference TRBV7-6 and TRBJ1-5, the full variable domain is GAGVSQSPRYKVTKRGQDVALRCDPISGHVSLYWYRQALGQGPEFLTYFNYEAQQDKSGLPNDRFSAERPEGSISTLTIQRTEQRDSAMYRCASSFATGGDYSNQPQHFGDGTRLSIL.

This chain joins TRBV7-9 and TRBJ2-4; TRBD2 agrees at 8 bases. J lost 0 bases, V lost 3 bases, and 4 bases had no gene match. Germline CDR1 SEHNR, CDR2 FQNEAQ (reference sequence). The CDR3 extends over 16 amino acids. CDR3 in amino acids: CASSFTSGLAKNIQYF. CDR3 nucleotide sequence: TGTGCCAGCAGCTTTACTAGCGGACTAGCCAAAAACATTCAGTACTTC.

This clonotype was recorded only once. This chain connects TRBV27 to TRBJ2-5; no reliable D call. V shed 4 bases and J shed 3 bases, with 15 bases lying between them. Looked up from germline, CDR1 is MNHEY and CDR2 is SMNVEV (reference sequence). This CDR3 is built from 15 residues. For the CDR3, the DNA is TGTGCCAGCAGTTCCATCCGCAGGCAGGAAGAGACCCAGTACTTC. It translates to CASSSIRRQEETQYF.

J is TRBJ2-2 and V is TRBV28; D may be TRBD2 (6 bases). CDR1 is MDHEN and CDR2 is SYDVKM in the germline V gene. The CDR3 is 17 amino acids. Trimming removed 2 bases from V and 0 bases from J, with 13 bases in between. This CDR3 reads CASSLIAATTNTGELFF. For the CDR3, the DNA is TGTGCCAGCAGTTTAATAGCGGCTACGACGAACACCGGGGAGCTGTTTTTT.